This T cell receptor beta chain was profiled in a study of T cells in Graves' hyperthyroidism and ophthalmopathy. V was clipped by 2 bases and J by 8 bases, with 18 bases between them. The CDR3 extends over 16 amino acids. Germline V gene lookup returns CDR1 MNHEY and CDR2 SVGAGI. TCR beta CDR3 regions were amplified from RNA transcripts. A first-round RT-PCR of the TCR CDR3 used the HTBI primer set. TCRdb reprocessed the multiplex PCR reads with MiXCR, giving one entry per CDR3 protein. This table has around 700,000 distinct CDR3 sequences, 18% appearing once. The sequence derives from a woman in her fifties or sixties with Graves' hyperthyroidism that later progressed to Graves' ophthalmopathy. The chain employs TRBV6-5 and TRBJ2-2; D is perhaps TRBD1 (5 bases). The specimen sequenced was blood. The CDR3 nucleotides read TGTGCCAGCAGTTACACCGACTGGACACTCGGGGGGGAGCTGTTTTTT. It encodes CASSYTDWTLGGELFF.